The source of this TCR beta chain is a study of response to subunit inactivated influenza vaccine. TCRdb re-called the RT-PCR reads through MiXCR, storing one row per CDR3 protein. The sample records hundreds of thousands of distinct CDR3 sequences, about 15% being singletons. CDR1 DFQATT and CDR2 SNEGSKA come from the germline V gene (reference sequence). CDR3 length equals 13 residues. This clonotype has a handful of counts. Its antigen is unknown. General observations from the study: Authors suggested each seasonal flu vaccination may recruit only limited numbers of new T cells.

The sample was CD4+ T cells sorted from PBMCs, taken less than 30 months after vaccination. This clonotype was sampled from a man between 50 and 70 years old who received an inactivated influenza vaccine. The chain combines TRBV20-1 with TRBJ2-3; D unresolved. The CDR3 bases are TGCACCATCGAAATTGGGGGCACAGATACGCAGTATTTT. This gives the protein CTIEIGGTDTQYF.